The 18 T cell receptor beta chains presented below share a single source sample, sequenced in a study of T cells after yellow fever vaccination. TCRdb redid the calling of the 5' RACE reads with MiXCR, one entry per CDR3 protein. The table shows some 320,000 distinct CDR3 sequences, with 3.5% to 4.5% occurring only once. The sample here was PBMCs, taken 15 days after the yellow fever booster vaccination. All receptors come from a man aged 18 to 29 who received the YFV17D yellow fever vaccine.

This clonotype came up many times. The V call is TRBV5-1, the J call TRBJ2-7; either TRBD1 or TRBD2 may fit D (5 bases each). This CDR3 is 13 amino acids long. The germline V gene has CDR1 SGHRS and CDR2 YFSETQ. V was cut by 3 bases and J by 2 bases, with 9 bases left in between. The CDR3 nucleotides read TGCGCCAGCAGCTACGGGGCGACCTACGAGCAGTACTTC. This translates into CASSYGATYEQYF.

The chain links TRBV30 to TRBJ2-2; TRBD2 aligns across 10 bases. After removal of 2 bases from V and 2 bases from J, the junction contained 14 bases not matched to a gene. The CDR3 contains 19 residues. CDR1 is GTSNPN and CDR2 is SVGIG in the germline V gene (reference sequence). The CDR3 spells CAWSRWKRGGLLNTGELFF. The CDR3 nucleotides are TGTGCCTGGAGTAGGTGGAAGCGGGGGGGCCTGTTAAACACCGGGGAGCTGTTTTTT.

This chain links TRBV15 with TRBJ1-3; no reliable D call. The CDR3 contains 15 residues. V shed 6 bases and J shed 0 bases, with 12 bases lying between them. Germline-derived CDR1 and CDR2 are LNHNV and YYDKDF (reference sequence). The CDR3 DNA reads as TGTGCCACCAGTACGGGTCTTGGCTCTGGAAACACCATATATTTT. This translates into CATSTGLGSGNTIYF.

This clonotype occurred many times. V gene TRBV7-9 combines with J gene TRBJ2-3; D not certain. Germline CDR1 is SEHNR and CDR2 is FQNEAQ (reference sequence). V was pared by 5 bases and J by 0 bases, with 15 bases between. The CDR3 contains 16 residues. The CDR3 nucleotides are TGTGCCAGCAGCGTACACAGCGTCTCTAGCACAGATACGCAGTATTTT. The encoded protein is CASSVHSVSSTDTQYF.

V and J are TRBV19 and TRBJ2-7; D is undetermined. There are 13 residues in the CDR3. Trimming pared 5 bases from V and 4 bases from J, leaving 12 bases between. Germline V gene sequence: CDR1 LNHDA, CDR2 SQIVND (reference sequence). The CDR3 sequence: CASSSRHGYEQYV. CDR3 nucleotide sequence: TGTGCCAGTAGTTCCAGACACGGGTACGAGCAGTACGTC.

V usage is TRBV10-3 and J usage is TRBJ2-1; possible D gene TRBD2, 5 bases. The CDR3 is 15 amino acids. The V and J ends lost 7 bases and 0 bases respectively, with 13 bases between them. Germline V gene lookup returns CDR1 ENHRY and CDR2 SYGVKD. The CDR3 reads CAIKERLSSYNEQFF. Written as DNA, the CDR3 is TGTGCCATCAAGGAGCGGTTGAGCTCCTACAATGAGCAGTTCTTC.

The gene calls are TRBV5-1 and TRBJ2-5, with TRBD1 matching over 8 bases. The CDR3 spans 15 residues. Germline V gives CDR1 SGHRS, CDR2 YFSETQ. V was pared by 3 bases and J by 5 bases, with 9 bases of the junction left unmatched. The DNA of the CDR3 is TGCGCCAGCAGCTACCGACAGGGGACTGGGGAGACCCAGTACTTC. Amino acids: CASSYRQGTGETQYF.

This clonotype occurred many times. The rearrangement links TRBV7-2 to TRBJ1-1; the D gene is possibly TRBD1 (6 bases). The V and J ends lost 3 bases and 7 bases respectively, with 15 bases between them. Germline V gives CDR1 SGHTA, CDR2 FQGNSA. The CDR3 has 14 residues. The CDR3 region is CASSFTGNGGEAFF. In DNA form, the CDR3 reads TGTGCCAGCAGCTTTACAGGGAACGGGGGTGAAGCTTTCTTT.

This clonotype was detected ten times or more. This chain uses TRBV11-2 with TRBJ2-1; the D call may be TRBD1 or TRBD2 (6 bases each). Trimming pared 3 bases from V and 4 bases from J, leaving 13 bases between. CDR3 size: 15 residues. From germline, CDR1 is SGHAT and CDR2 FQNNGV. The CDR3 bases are TGTGCCAGCAGCTTCCGACAGGCGGGGTACAATGAGCAGTTCTTC. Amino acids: CASSFRQAGYNEQFF. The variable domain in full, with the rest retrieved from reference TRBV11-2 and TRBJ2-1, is EAGVAQSPRYKIIEKRQSVAFWCNPISGHATLYWYQQILGQGPKLLIQFQNNGVVDDSQLPKDRFSAERLKGVDSTLKIQPAKLEDSAVYLCASSFRQAGYNEQFFGPGTRLTVL.

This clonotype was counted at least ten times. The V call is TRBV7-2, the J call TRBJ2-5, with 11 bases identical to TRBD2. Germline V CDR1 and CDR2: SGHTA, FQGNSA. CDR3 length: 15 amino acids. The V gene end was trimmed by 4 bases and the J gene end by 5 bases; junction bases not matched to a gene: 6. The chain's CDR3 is CASSSFASGGETQYF. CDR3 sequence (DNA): TGTGCCAGCAGCTCCTTTGCTAGCGGGGGGGAGACCCAGTACTTC.

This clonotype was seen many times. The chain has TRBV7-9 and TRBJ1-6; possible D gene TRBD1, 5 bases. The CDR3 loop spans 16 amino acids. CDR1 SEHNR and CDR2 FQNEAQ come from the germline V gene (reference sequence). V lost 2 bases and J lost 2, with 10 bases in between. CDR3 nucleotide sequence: TGTGCCAGCAGCTTATGGGGGAGTCCCTATAATTCACCCCTCCACTTT. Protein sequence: CASSLWGSPYNSPLHF. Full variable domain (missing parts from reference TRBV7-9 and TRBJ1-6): DTGVSQNPRHKITKRGQNVTFRCDPISEHNRLYWYRQTLGQGPEFLTYFQNEAQLEKSRLLSDRFSAERPKGSFSTLEIQRTEQGDSAMYLCASSLWGSPYNSPLHFGNGTRLTVT.

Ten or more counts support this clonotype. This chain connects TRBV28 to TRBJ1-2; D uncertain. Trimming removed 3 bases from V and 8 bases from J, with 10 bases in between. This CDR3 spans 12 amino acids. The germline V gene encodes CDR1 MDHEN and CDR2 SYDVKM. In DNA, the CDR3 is TGTGCCAGCAGTTTGCACGGGAGCGGCTACACCTTC. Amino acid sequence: CASSLHGSGYTF.

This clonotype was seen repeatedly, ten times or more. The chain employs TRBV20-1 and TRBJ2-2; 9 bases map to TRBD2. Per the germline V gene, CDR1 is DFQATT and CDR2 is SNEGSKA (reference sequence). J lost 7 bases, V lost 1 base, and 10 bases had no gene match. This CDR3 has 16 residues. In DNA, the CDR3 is TGCAGTGCTAGAGCCCCCGGGACTAGCCGATACGGGGAGCTGTTTTTT. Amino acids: CSARAPGTSRYGELFF.

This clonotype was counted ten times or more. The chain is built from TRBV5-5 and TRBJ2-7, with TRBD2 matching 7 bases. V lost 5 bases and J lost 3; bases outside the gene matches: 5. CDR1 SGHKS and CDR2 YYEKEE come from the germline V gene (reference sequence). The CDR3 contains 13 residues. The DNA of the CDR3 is TGTGCCAGCAGTGGGGGAGGGCTCTACGAGCAGTACTTC. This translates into CASSGGGLYEQYF.

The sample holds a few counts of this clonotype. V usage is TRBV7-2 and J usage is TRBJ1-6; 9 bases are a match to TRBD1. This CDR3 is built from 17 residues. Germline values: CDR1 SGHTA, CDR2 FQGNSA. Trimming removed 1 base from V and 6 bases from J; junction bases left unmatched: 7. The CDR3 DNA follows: TGTGCCAGCAGCTTAGTGGGGACAGGGACCATTAATTCACCCCTCCACTTT. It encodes CASSLVGTGTINSPLHF.

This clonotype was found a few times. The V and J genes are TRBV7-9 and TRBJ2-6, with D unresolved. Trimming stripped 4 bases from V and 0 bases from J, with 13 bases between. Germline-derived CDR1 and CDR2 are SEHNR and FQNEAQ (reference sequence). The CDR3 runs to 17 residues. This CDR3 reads CASSSAHTFSGANVLTF. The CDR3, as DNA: TGTGCCAGCAGCTCTGCACACACCTTCTCTGGGGCCAACGTCCTGACTTTC. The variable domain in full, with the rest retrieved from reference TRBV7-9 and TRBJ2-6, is DTGVSQNPRHKITKRGQNVTFRCDPISEHNRLYWYRQTLGQGPEFLTYFQNEAQLEKSRLLSDRFSAERPKGSFSTLEIQRTEQGDSAMYLCASSSAHTFSGANVLTFGAGSRLTVL.

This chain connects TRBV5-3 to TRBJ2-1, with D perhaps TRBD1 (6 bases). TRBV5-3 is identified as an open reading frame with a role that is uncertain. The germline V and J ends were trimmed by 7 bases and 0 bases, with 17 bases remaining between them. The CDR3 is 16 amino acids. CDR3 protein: CARSQGHRSSYNEQFF. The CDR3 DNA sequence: TGTGCCAGATCACAGGGTCACAGGAGCTCCTACAATGAGCAGTTCTTC.

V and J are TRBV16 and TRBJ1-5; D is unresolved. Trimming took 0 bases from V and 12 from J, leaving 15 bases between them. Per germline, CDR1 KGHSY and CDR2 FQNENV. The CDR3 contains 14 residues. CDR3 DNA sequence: TGTGCCAGCAGCCAATCGGGTTCTCTCCAGTGCCAGCATTTT. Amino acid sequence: CASSQSGSLQCQHF. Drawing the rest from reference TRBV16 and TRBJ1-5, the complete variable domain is GEEVAQTPKHLVRGEGQKAKLYCAPIKGHSYVFWYQQVLKNEFKFLISFQNENVFDETGMPKERFSAKCLPNSPCSLEIQATKLEDSAVYFCASSQSGSLQCQHFGDGTRLSIL.